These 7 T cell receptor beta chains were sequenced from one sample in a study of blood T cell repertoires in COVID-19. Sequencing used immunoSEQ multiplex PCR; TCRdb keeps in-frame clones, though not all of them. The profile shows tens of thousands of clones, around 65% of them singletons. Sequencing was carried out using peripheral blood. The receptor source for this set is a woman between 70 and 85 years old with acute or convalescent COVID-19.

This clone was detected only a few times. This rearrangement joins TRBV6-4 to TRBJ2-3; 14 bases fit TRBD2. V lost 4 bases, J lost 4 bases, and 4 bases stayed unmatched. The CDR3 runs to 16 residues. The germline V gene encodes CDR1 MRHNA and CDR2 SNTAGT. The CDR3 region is CASSAGLAGGPDTQYF. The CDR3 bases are TGTGCCAGCAGTGCCGGACTAGCGGGAGGCCCAGATACGCAGTATTTT.

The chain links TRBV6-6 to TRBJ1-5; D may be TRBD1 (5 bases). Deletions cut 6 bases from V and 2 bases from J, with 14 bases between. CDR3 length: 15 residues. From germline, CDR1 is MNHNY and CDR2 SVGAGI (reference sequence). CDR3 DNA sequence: TGTGCCAGCAGCAGGGAGGGGTGGGGCAATCAGCCCCAGCATTTT. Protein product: CASSREGWGNQPQHF.

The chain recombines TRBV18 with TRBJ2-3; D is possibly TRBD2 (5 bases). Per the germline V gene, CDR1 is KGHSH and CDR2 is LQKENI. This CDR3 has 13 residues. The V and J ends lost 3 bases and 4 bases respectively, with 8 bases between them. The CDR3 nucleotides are TGTGCCAGCTCACCCGACTATGCAGATACGCAGTATTTT. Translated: CASSPDYADTQYF. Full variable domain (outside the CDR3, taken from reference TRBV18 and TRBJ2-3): NAGVMQNPRHLVRRRGQEARLRCSPMKGHSHVYWYRQLPEEGLKFMVYLQKENIIDESGMPKERFSAEFPKEGPSILRIQQVVRGDSAAYFCASSPDYADTQYFGPGTRLTVL.

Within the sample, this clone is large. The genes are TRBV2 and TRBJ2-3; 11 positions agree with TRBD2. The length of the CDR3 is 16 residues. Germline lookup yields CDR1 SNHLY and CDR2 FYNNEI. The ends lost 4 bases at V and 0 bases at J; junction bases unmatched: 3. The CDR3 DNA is TGTGCCAGCAGTGTGGGACTAGCGGATAGCACAGATACGCAGTATTTT. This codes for CASSVGLADSTDTQYF.

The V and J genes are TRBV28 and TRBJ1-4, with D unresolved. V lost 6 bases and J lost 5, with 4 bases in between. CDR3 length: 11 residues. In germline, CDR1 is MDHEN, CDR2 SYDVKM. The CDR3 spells CASSLNEKLFF. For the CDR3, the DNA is TGTGCCAGCAGCCTAAATGAAAAACTGTTTTTT.

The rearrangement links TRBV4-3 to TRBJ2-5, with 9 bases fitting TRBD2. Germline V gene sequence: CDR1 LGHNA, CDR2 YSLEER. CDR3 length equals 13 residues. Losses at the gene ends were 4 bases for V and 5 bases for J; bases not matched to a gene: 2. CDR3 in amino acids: CASSRTSGETQYF. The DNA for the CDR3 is TGCGCCAGCAGCCGCACTAGCGGGGAGACCCAGTACTTC.

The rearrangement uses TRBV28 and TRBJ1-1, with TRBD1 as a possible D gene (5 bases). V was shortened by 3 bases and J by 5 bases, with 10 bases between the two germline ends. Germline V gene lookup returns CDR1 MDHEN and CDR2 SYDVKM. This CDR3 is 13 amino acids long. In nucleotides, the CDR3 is TGTGCCAGCAGTTTCCAGGGTATGACTGAAGCTTTCTTT. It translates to CASSFQGMTEAFF.